The 23 T cell receptor beta chains below all came from one sample that was sequenced in a study of OX40 agonist ivuxolimab in advanced cancers. Profiled with immunoSEQ multiplex PCR; TCRdb holds only in-frame clones, not every one. The sample has more than 60,000 clones, 70% to 80% seen once. The specimen was CD4+ or CD8+ T cells sorted from blood, collected in a trial of the OX40 agonist ivuxolimab. The receptors here all came from an adult with an advanced solid tumor such as melanoma, head and neck, liver or kidney cancer.

The count of this clone is one. The CDR3 reads CASSDFIGRGSYNEQFF. CDR3 sequence (DNA): TGTGCCAGCAGTGACTTTATAGGGCGGGGGTCCTACAATGAGCAGTTCTTC. This chain joins TRBV6-1 and TRBJ2-1; TRBD2 agrees at 7 bases. Germline-derived CDR1 and CDR2 are MNHNS and SASEGT. V gave up 3 bases and J gave up 1 base; unmatched junction bases: 9. This CDR3 is 17 amino acids long.

This sequence joins TRBV11-2 and TRBJ2-5; no reliable D call. The CDR3 extends over 12 amino acids. CDR1 is SGHAT and CDR2 is FQNNGV in the germline V gene. Trimming stripped 5 bases from V and 3 bases from J, with 7 bases between. For the CDR3, the DNA is TGTGCCAGCAGCCGCCGCGAAGAGACCCAGTACTTC. It codes for CASSRREETQYF.

This chain connects TRBV5-1 to TRBJ2-7, with D possibly called TRBD1 or TRBD2 (5 bases each). Trimming removed 0 bases at V and 2 bases at J, with 9 bases between. Per the germline V gene, CDR1 is SGHRS and CDR2 is YFSETQ. The CDR3 runs to 14 residues. The CDR3 protein is CASSLDRGPYEQYF. DNA for the CDR3: TGCGCCAGCAGCTTGGATCGGGGCCCCTACGAGCAGTACTTC.

The chain carries TRBV10-2 and TRBJ2-3; the match to TRBD1 covers 10 bases. This CDR3 has 13 residues. Germline trimming cut 9 bases from V and 1 base from J; bases unmatched to any gene: 1. CDR1 WSHSY and CDR2 SAAADI come from the germline V gene. This CDR3 is CASGTGGTDTQYF. The CDR3 DNA reads TGCGCCAGTGGGACAGGGGGCACAGATACGCAGTATTTT.

This clone showed up just a few times. The V call is TRBV18, the J call TRBJ1-3; 9 bases agree with TRBD1. V lost 3 bases and J lost 7; bases outside the gene matches: 4. Germline assignment: CDR1 KGHSH and CDR2 LQKENI. The CDR3 is made up of 14 amino acids. The CDR3, as DNA: TGTGCCAGCTCACCGGGACAGGGTACGAACACCATATATTTT. Amino acid sequence: CASSPGQGTNTIYF. The variable domain in full, with the rest retrieved from reference TRBV18 and TRBJ1-3, is NAGVMQNPRHLVRRRGQEARLRCSPMKGHSHVYWYRQLPEEGLKFMVYLQKENIIDESGMPKERFSAEFPKEGPSILRIQQVVRGDSAAYFCASSPGQGTNTIYFGEGSWLTVV.

This clone was counted a single time. V is TRBV5-4 and J is TRBJ2-1; D gene uncertain. CDR3 length equals 13 residues. V dropped 1 base and J dropped 6 bases, with 8 bases sitting between them. The germline V gene has CDR1 SGHNT and CDR2 YYREEE (reference sequence). The CDR3 sequence: CASSLKARNEQFF. The DNA for the CDR3 is TGTGCCAGCAGCTTGAAAGCGCGCAATGAGCAGTTCTTC.

The chain carries TRBV28 and TRBJ1-5; the match to TRBD1 covers 7 bases. V lost 6 bases, J lost 0 bases, and 17 bases stayed unmatched. Germline CDR1 MDHEN, CDR2 SYDVKM. CDR3 length: 19 residues. As DNA, the CDR3 is TGTGCCAGCAGGGCCCAGCGGGGACAGAAATTTTATAGCAATCAGCCCCAGCATTTT. This codes for CASRAQRGQKFYSNQPQHF.

The CDR3 DNA follows: TGTGCCAGCAGTCCCCAGGACTCTGGAAACACCATATATTTT. Its translation is CASSPQDSGNTIYF. This chain connects TRBV6-1 to TRBJ1-3; D not certain. Trimming cost V 5 bases and J 0 bases, with 8 bases left between them. Germline CDR1 is MNHNS and CDR2 is SASEGT. There are 14 residues in the CDR3.

The V call is TRBV10-3, the J call TRBJ1-1; D gene unclear. Trimming took 10 bases from V and 1 from J, leaving 7 bases between them. CDR1 and CDR2 from the germline V gene are ENHRY and SYGVKD. This CDR3 contains 11 residues. For the CDR3, the DNA is TGTGCCACGGTAGGGAACACTGAAGCTTTCTTT. Translation gives CATVGNTEAFF.

The chain has TRBV28 and TRBJ2-3; 8 bases line up with TRBD1. CDR1 is MDHEN, CDR2 SYDVKM, per germline. Trimming cost V 4 bases and J 5 bases; bases outside gene matches: 11. The CDR3 runs 16 residues. The CDR3 sequence: CASSSSWTGIQDTQYF. The CDR3 DNA reads TGTGCCAGCAGTTCCTCTTGGACAGGGATTCAAGATACGCAGTATTTT. Filled out from reference TRBV28 and TRBJ2-3, the complete variable domain reads DVKVTQSSRYLVKRTGEKVFLECVQDMDHENMFWYRQDPGLGLRLIYFSYDVKMKEKGDIPEGYSVSREKKERFSLILESASTNQTSMYLCASSSSWTGIQDTQYFGPGTRLTVL.

CDR3 coding DNA: TGCGCCAGCAGCGCCGGGACATATCTCTACGAGCAGTACTTC. Translation gives CASSAGTYLYEQYF. V gene TRBV4-1 combines with J gene TRBJ2-7; possibly TRBD1 for D (6 bases). The CDR3 totals 14 residues. Trimming left V 5 bases short and J 3 bases short, with 14 bases between. Germline-derived CDR1 and CDR2 are MGHRA and YSYEKL.

This rearrangement joins TRBV19 to TRBJ1-1; the match to TRBD1 covers 7 bases. CDR1 LNHDA and CDR2 SQIVND come from the germline V gene (reference sequence). This CDR3 comprises 14 residues. V was clipped by 7 bases and J by 4 bases; unmatched bases: 9. The CDR3 here is CASKLGQQSTEAFF. CDR3 nucleotides: TGTGCCAGTAAGCTGGGACAGCAAAGCACTGAAGCTTTCTTT.

J is TRBJ2-3 and V is TRBV10-3, with unresolved D. Germline loops: CDR1 ENHRY, CDR2 SYGVKD. The length of the CDR3 is 16 residues. Trimming removed 4 bases at V and 2 bases at J, with 16 bases between. The CDR3: CAISAVAPTNTDTQYF. CDR3 nucleotides: TGTGCCATCAGTGCGGTTGCACCCACAAACACAGATACGCAGTATTTT.

The rearrangement joins TRBV4-2 to TRBJ2-7, with D possibly matching TRBD2 (6 bases). Deletions cut 0 bases from V and 2 bases from J, with 11 bases between. Germline loops: CDR1 LGHNA, CDR2 YNFKEQ. CDR3 length: 15 residues. CDR3 DNA: TGTGCCAGCAGCCAAGAAAGACTAGGGGCCTACGAGCAGTACTTC. Translated, it gives CASSQERLGAYEQYF.

This chain connects TRBV2 to TRBJ1-1; TRBD1 is a possible D gene (6 bases). CDR1 and CDR2 (germline): SNHLY, FYNNEI. V lost 8 bases to trimming and J lost 1 base, with 17 bases between them. This CDR3 has 15 residues. For the CDR3, the DNA is TGTGCCAGCGGGGGGGGCGAGGTTTGGAACACTGAAGCTTTCTTT. Amino acids: CASGGGEVWNTEAFF.

This clone came up a few times. V usage is TRBV5-1 and J usage is TRBJ1-1; TRBD1 matches 8 bases. The V gene end was trimmed by 3 bases and the J gene end by 1 base; junction bases not matched to a gene: 11. The CDR3 is 17 residues long. Per the germline V gene, CDR1 is SGHRS and CDR2 is YFSETQ. The CDR3 region is CASSSTSSGGWNTEAFF. In nucleotides, the CDR3 is TGCGCCAGCAGCTCCACATCATCAGGGGGCTGGAACACTGAAGCTTTCTTT.

By share of the sample, this clone is medium-sized (0.01 to 0.1%). This chain links TRBV9 with TRBJ1-5; D gene ambiguous. V lost 3 bases to trimming and J lost 10 bases, with 5 bases between them. From germline, CDR1 is SGDLS and CDR2 YYNGEE. This CDR3 is built from 10 residues. CDR3 region: CASSESPQHF. In DNA form, the CDR3 reads TGTGCCAGCAGCGAGTCACCCCAGCATTTT. Full variable domain (remainder filled in from reference TRBV9 and TRBJ1-5): DSGVTQTPKHLITATGQRVTLRCSPRSGDLSVYWYQQSLDQGLQFLIQYYNGEERAKGNILERFSAQQFPDLHSELNLSSLELGDSALYFCASSESPQHFGDGTRLSIL.

There are a few counts of this clone. The chain carries TRBV5-1 and TRBJ1-5, with D possibly matching TRBD1 (5 bases). V lost 5 bases to trimming and J lost 0 bases, with 15 bases between them. The CDR3 loop spans 16 amino acids. The germline V gene encodes CDR1 SGHRS and CDR2 YFSETQ. CDR3 sequence reads: CASRPGTDYSNQPQHF. CDR3 DNA: TGCGCCAGCAGGCCAGGGACCGACTATAGCAATCAGCCCCAGCATTTT.

This clone was seen once. The rearrangement uses TRBV27 and TRBJ2-7; a weak D match, TRBD1 (7 bases). Per the germline V gene, CDR1 is MNHEY and CDR2 is SMNVEV (reference sequence). The CDR3 has 16 amino acids. V was cut by 4 bases and J by 2 bases, with 18 bases left in between. This CDR3 reads CASSYGGTDPTYEQYF. The CDR3 region has the DNA TGTGCCAGCAGTTATGGGGGGACAGATCCGACCTACGAGCAGTACTTC.

This clone was observed a single time. For the CDR3, the DNA is TGTGCCAGCAGCTTAAGGGGGGGATTACTAGAGACCCAGTACTTC. This codes for CASSLRGGLLETQYF. The V gene is TRBV7-3, the J gene TRBJ2-5; 7 bases are a match to TRBD2. This CDR3 is 15 amino acids long. The V and J ends lost 1 base and 4 bases, in that order; junction bases with no gene match: 6. Germline-derived CDR1 and CDR2 are SGHTA and FQGTGA. Based on the CDR3 plus reference TRBV7-3 and TRBJ2-5, the full variable domain is GAGVSQTPSNKVTEKGKYVELRCDPISGHTALYWYRQSLGQGPEFLIYFQGTGAADDSGLPNDRFFAVRPEGSVSTLKIQRTERGDSAVYLCASSLRGGLLETQYFGPGTRLLVL.

The rearrangement uses TRBV6-1 and TRBJ1-1, with D tentatively TRBD1 (5 bases). V was trimmed by 4 bases and J by 4 bases, leaving 10 bases between them. Germline V CDR1 and CDR2: MNHNS, SASEGT. The CDR3 totals 13 residues. The CDR3, as DNA: TGTGCCAGCAGTGGAGGGGCACCCACTGAAGCTTTCTTT. Amino acid sequence: CASSGGAPTEAFF.

This chain connects TRBV30 to TRBJ2-3; perhaps TRBD2 as D (6 bases). The CDR3 spans 15 residues. The V end was cut by 3 bases, the J end by 5 bases, with 18 bases between. Germline CDR1 reads GTSNPN; CDR2 reads SVGIG (reference sequence). The CDR3 protein is CAWRKAGLGGDTQYF. The CDR3 coding sequence is TGTGCCTGGAGAAAAGCAGGGTTGGGGGGAGATACGCAGTATTTT.

The genes are TRBV19 and TRBJ1-1; D remains ambiguous. Trimming removed 4 bases from V and 1 base from J, with 4 bases in between. CDR3 length equals 12 residues. The V gene's germline CDR1 is LNHDA and CDR2 SQIVND (reference sequence). CDR3: CASSRGNTEAFF. As DNA, the CDR3 is TGTGCCAGTAGTAGAGGGAACACTGAAGCTTTCTTT.